A single sample is the source of the 29 T cell receptor beta chains below, sequenced in a study of T-cell memory formation after mild COVID-19. TCRdb re-called the 5' RACE reads through MiXCR, storing one row per CDR3 protein. Of about 360,000 distinct CDR3 sequences listed, roughly an eighth are singletons. The sequenced material came from PBMCs or a T cell subset sorted from them (not recorded which). The receptors come from a man younger than 35 who had mild COVID-19 (a few samples of this study predate the infection). Cell type and time point are not known.

A word on this clonotype: A junction end diverges from the germline sequence, so it may reflect a read error. The gene calls are TRBV2 and TRBJ2-7; D could derive from TRBD1 or TRBD2 (5 bases each). This CDR3 has 15 amino acids. Germline V gene data show CDR1 as SNHLY and CDR2 as FYNNEI. CDR3 sequence: CASREDPGPGDEQYF. The CDR3 DNA follows: TGTGCCAGCAGGGAAGATCCGGGGCCTGGGGACGAGCAGTACTTC.

This clonotype was seen a single time. V and J are TRBV9 and TRBJ2-7; D is perhaps TRBD1 (7 bases). V was trimmed by 4 bases and J by 6 bases, leaving 17 bases between them. Germline V gene data show CDR1 as SGDLS and CDR2 as YYNGEE. The CDR3 consists of 14 residues. The CDR3 DNA is TGTGCCAGCAGCCACAGGGGAGGCCCCTCCGAGCAGTACTTC. This codes for CASSHRGGPSEQYF.

At least ten counts were recorded for this clonotype. V gene TRBV4-3 combines with J gene TRBJ2-7; D possibly corresponds to TRBD1 (6 bases). The CDR3 loop spans 14 amino acids. Germline lookup yields CDR1 LGHNA and CDR2 YSLEER. The V end was cut by 1 base, the J end by 2 bases, with 9 bases between. The CDR3 coding sequence is TGCGCCAGCAGCCAAGGCAGGGGAGCCTACGAGCAGTACTTC. As protein: CASSQGRGAYEQYF.

This clonotype was counted only a few times. This chain's CDR3 is CASRLTGVTGELFF. The CDR3 DNA follows: TGTGCCAGCAGGCTTACAGGGGTCACCGGGGAGCTGTTTTTT. The chain joins TRBV27 to TRBJ2-2; 7 bases align to TRBD1. The CDR3 runs 14 residues. In germline, CDR1 is MNHEY, CDR2 SMNVEV (reference sequence). Germline trimming cut 6 bases from V and 4 bases from J; bases unmatched to any gene: 5.

This clonotype has just a few counts. This sequence joins TRBV7-2 and TRBJ2-7, with a possible D match to TRBD2 (5 bases). With 6 bases removed from V and 7 bases from J, the gap between germline ends came to 16 bases. Germline CDR1 is SGHTA and CDR2 is FQGNSA. This CDR3 comprises 13 residues. This chain's CDR3 is CASRALPTGEQYV. CDR3 bases: TGTGCCAGCAGGGCCCTCCCAACGGGGGAGCAGTACGTC.

The chain is built from TRBV29-1 and TRBJ2-1; 11 bases are a match to TRBD2. V trimming: 7 bases; J trimming: 3 bases; junction bases outside the gene matches: 8. The germline gives CDR1 SQVTM, CDR2 ANQGSEA. There are 15 residues in the CDR3. The CDR3 reads CSAASLAGGYNEQFF. For the CDR3, the DNA is TGCAGCGCCGCGTCCCTAGCGGGGGGCTACAATGAGCAGTTCTTC.

This rearrangement joins TRBV6-2 or TRBV6-3 to TRBJ1-5; D remains unclear. There are 15 residues in the CDR3. CDR1 is MNHEY and CDR2 is SVGEGT in the germline V gene. V was cut by 6 bases and J by 0 bases, with 12 bases left in between. CDR3 sequence (DNA): TGTGCCAGCAGCCGATCGGGTTATAGCAATCAGCCCCAGCATTTT. Protein product: CASSRSGYSNQPQHF.

The V and J genes are TRBV6-6 and TRBJ2-7; D remains ambiguous. V was pared by 6 bases and J by 3 bases, with 12 bases between. Germline CDR1 is MNHNY and CDR2 is SVGAGI (reference sequence). The CDR3 spans 13 residues. Written as DNA, the CDR3 is TGTGCCAGCAGGTACGCTGGGAACTACGAGCAGTACTTC. Protein: CASRYAGNYEQYF.

This chain links TRBV6-6 with TRBJ1-5; a weak D match, TRBD1 (5 bases). The CDR3 is 16 residues long. The V end was cut by 3 bases, the J end by 0 bases, with 12 bases between. Per the germline V gene, CDR1 is MNHNY and CDR2 is SVGAGI (reference sequence). The CDR3 DNA reads TGTGCCAGCAGTTATGGGACCACTTATAGCAATCAGCCCCAGCATTTT. Its translation: CASSYGTTYSNQPQHF.

The chain combines TRBV7-8 with TRBJ2-1, with D perhaps TRBD1 (5 bases). With 5 bases removed from V and 5 bases from J, the gap between germline ends came to 10 bases. Germline CDR1 SGHVS, CDR2 FQNEAQ. The CDR3 is 13 amino acids. The CDR3 loop reads CASSPWGDNEQFF. Written as DNA, the CDR3 is TGTGCCAGCAGCCCGTGGGGCGACAATGAGCAGTTCTTC.

Many counts were recorded for this clonotype. This rearrangement joins TRBV10-3 to TRBJ1-1; D possibly corresponds to TRBD1 (5 bases). With 2 bases removed from V and 4 bases from J, the gap between germline ends came to 8 bases. This CDR3 has 13 amino acids. CDR1 is ENHRY and CDR2 is SYGVKD in the germline V gene. The CDR3 loop is CAISEQGGTEAFF. In DNA form, the CDR3 reads TGTGCCATCAGTGAGCAGGGCGGCACTGAAGCTTTCTTT.

The chain links TRBV4-3 to TRBJ2-7; TRBD1 aligns across 8 bases. The V gene end was trimmed by 4 bases and the J gene end by 4 bases; junction bases not matched to a gene: 6. This CDR3 contains 14 residues. Germline V CDR1 and CDR2: LGHNA, YSLEER. This chain's CDR3 is CASSPGTGDYEQYF. The CDR3 coding sequence is TGCGCCAGCAGCCCAGGGACAGGTGATTACGAGCAGTACTTC.

This clonotype was observed many times. The chain employs TRBV5-5 and TRBJ2-2; D might be TRBD2 (5 bases). The germline V gene has CDR1 SGHKS and CDR2 YYEKEE (reference sequence). The CDR3 is 14 residues long. Between the trimmed V and J ends, which lost 2 bases and 1 base, there was a span of 6 bases. The CDR3 bases are TGTGCCAGCAGCTTCAGCGGGAACACCGGGGAGCTGTTTTTT. Translated, it gives CASSFSGNTGELFF.

The CDR3 protein is CASSRELAGKYEQFF. The CDR3 bases are TGCGCCAGCAGCCGGGAACTAGCGGGGAAGTATGAGCAGTTCTTC. The chain employs TRBV4-1 and TRBJ2-1; TRBD2 matches at 10 bases. CDR3 length: 15 amino acids. After removal of 4 bases from V and 8 bases from J, the junction contained 8 bases not matched to a gene. Germline lookup yields CDR1 MGHRA and CDR2 YSYEKL.

The table lists this clonotype with a few counts. This rearrangement joins TRBV20-1 to TRBJ1-2; tentatively, D is TRBD1 (5 bases). The germline V gene encodes CDR1 DFQATT and CDR2 SNEGSKA (reference sequence). V was cut by 0 bases and J by 4 bases, with 12 bases left in between. This CDR3 contains 14 residues. The CDR3 DNA reads TGCAGTGCTAGAGATCGAAGGGGTGTCTATGGCTACACCTTC. Protein product: CSARDRRGVYGYTF.

The V and J genes are TRBV20-1 and TRBJ2-7; a possible D gene is TRBD1 (7 bases). Trimming cost V 6 bases and J 3 bases, with 12 bases left between them. The CDR3 runs 12 residues. Per the germline V gene, CDR1 is DFQATT and CDR2 is SNEGSKA (reference sequence). The CDR3 DNA is TGCAGTGCCCGGCAGGGGGGCTACGAGCAGTACTTC. Residues: CSARQGGYEQYF.

This clonotype appeared a few times. The chain carries TRBV6-2 or TRBV6-3 and TRBJ2-3, with TRBD2 matching over 9 bases. Germline lookup yields CDR1 MNHEY and CDR2 SVGEGT. This CDR3 has 20 residues. V lost 6 bases to trimming and J lost 0 bases; unmatched junction nucleotides: 19. The CDR3 here is CASRRRGGRTLPSSTDTQYF. In nucleotides, the CDR3 is TGTGCCAGCAGGAGGCGGGGGGGCCGAACCTTACCTTCTAGCACAGATACGCAGTATTTT.

The chain joins TRBV7-8 to TRBJ1-4; D is unclear. Germline V CDR1 and CDR2: SGHVS, FQNEAQ. The CDR3 length is 13 residues. Trimming took 4 bases from V and 7 from J, leaving 10 bases between them. The CDR3 sequence is CASSSPSSEKLFF. The CDR3 DNA sequence: TGTGCCAGCAGCTCACCCAGCTCTGAAAAACTGTTTTTT.

The rearrangement joins TRBV5-6 to TRBJ1-5; D possibly corresponds to TRBD1 (5 bases). CDR3 length: 18 residues. The V end lost 4 bases, the J end lost 0 bases, and 20 bases lay between the germline ends. Germline lookup yields CDR1 SGHDT and CDR2 YYEEEE. The CDR3 sequence is CASSMGLAGVDSNQPQHF. The CDR3 region has the DNA TGTGCCAGCAGCATGGGACTAGCGGGAGTAGATAGCAATCAGCCCCAGCATTTT.

This clonotype was observed many times. This chain links TRBV24-1 with TRBJ2-3, with D perhaps TRBD2 (5 bases). V gave up 7 bases and J gave up 3 bases, with 10 bases separating them. The germline V gene encodes CDR1 KGHDR and CDR2 SFDVKD. There are 13 residues in the CDR3. The CDR3 spells CATRATGTDTQYF. DNA for the CDR3: TGTGCCACCAGGGCGACGGGGACAGATACGCAGTATTTT.

In this sample, this clonotype turned up once. This rearrangement joins TRBV10-3 to TRBJ2-1; possible D gene TRBD2, 6 bases. Per the germline V gene, CDR1 is ENHRY and CDR2 is SYGVKD. There are 14 residues in the CDR3. V lost 8 bases to trimming and J lost 2 bases, with 13 bases between them. The CDR3 sequence is CAIRGTAAYNEQFF. DNA of the CDR3: TGTGCCATCCGGGGGACGGCAGCCTACAATGAGCAGTTCTTC.

This clonotype appeared a few times. The V call is TRBV20-1, the J call TRBJ1-6; 10 bases map to TRBD1. V gave up 4 bases and J gave up 8 bases; unmatched junction bases: 8. CDR3 length: 15 amino acids. CDR1 is DFQATT, CDR2 SNEGSKA, per germline (reference sequence). The CDR3 loop is CSATVPGQGYSPLHF. CDR3 DNA: TGCAGTGCTACGGTTCCGGGACAGGGGTATTCACCCCTCCACTTT.

This clonotype has only a few counts. The rearrangement joins TRBV9 to TRBJ2-1; no definite D call. The CDR3 sequence is 14 residues long. V was pared by 0 bases and J by 5 bases, with 9 bases between. CDR1 SGDLS and CDR2 YYNGEE come from the germline V gene. The DNA for the CDR3 is TGTGCCAGCAGCGTAGAGGTGAGCGACAATGAGCAGTTCTTC. Translation: CASSVEVSDNEQFF.

This chain links TRBV7-7 with TRBJ2-2; TRBD1 matches at 9 bases. V gave up 5 bases and J gave up 7 bases; unmatched junction bases: 5. Germline V lookup: CDR1 SSHAT, CDR2 FNYEAQ (reference sequence). The CDR3 totals 14 residues. CDR3 sequence: CASSGGQGIGELFF. Written as DNA, the CDR3 is TGTGCCAGCAGCGGCGGACAGGGGATCGGGGAGCTGTTTTTT.

This clonotype was observed at least ten times. The CDR3: CASSQGAGARADTQYF. DNA for the CDR3: TGCGCCAGCAGCCAAGGGGCCGGGGCGAGGGCAGATACGCAGTATTTT. This sequence joins TRBV4-3 and TRBJ2-3, with D perhaps given as TRBD1 or TRBD2 (5 bases each). CDR1 is LGHNA and CDR2 is YSLEER in the germline V gene. The CDR3 has 16 residues. Trimming shortened V by 1 base and J by 4 bases, and 15 bases separated the two germline ends.

The chain employs TRBV5-1 and TRBJ2-3; 7 bases are shared with TRBD2. There are 17 residues in the CDR3. V was clipped by 0 bases and J by 0 bases; unmatched bases: 7. Germline V lookup: CDR1 SGHRS, CDR2 YFSETQ. CDR3 region: CASSLGVKRGSTDTQYF. CDR3 nucleotide sequence: TGCGCCAGCAGCTTGGGGGTTAAGCGGGGAAGCACAGATACGCAGTATTTT.

This clonotype was counted only a few times. The chain is built from TRBV5-1 and TRBJ2-7; D gene uncertain. V was shortened by 0 bases and J by 2 bases, with 9 bases between the two germline ends. CDR3 length: 14 amino acids. Per germline, CDR1 SGHRS and CDR2 YFSETQ. The DNA of the CDR3 is TGCGCCAGCAGCTTGGTTTTGGGTACCTACGAGCAGTACTTC. It codes for CASSLVLGTYEQYF.

This clonotype occurred a few times. The CDR3 here is CAWSPQDHQPQHF. The CDR3 DNA follows: TGTGCCTGGAGTCCCCAGGACCATCAGCCCCAGCATTTT. The chain carries TRBV30 and TRBJ1-5; no firm D call. Germline V CDR1 and CDR2: GTSNPN, SVGIG (reference sequence). The CDR3 contains 13 residues. Trimming pared 2 bases from V and 5 bases from J, leaving 10 bases between.

The sample holds a few counts of this clonotype. The rearrangement uses TRBV6-5 and TRBJ1-1, with a possible D match to TRBD1 (5 bases). There are 19 residues in the CDR3. Trimming left V 3 bases short and J 4 bases short, with 27 bases between. The germline V gene encodes CDR1 MNHEY and CDR2 SVGAGI. As DNA, the CDR3 is TGTGCCAGCAGTTATGTGGGGGAGGTGGTATTATATCCCGTCACTGAAGCTTTCTTT. This gives the protein CASSYVGEVVLYPVTEAFF.